These 23 T cell receptor beta chains share one sample of origin, sequenced in a study of shared clonotypes between healthy human individuals (dated by TCRdb to about 2020). CD8 naive samples consisted of CD45RO-negative cells that were positively selected for CCR7, yielding a CD45RA+CCR7+ population without TemRA cells. Library preparation was by the immunoSEQ multiplex PCR assay. Held by TCRdb, this immuneACCESS table contains in-frame sequences only and omits some clones. Under half of the omission traces to an unresolved V gene where checked; the cause of the rest is unknown. This sample has some 2,000,000 clones in its table, and about 95% of those were observed once. Roughly 1% of the sample is taken by the ten largest. Sequenced input: naive CD8+ T cells sorted from blood. The intended sense of this specimen's cell subset or site label: CD45RA+CCR7+. These receptors were obtained from a man in his late teens or twenties in good health.

The chain combines TRBV4-1 with TRBJ1-2; possibly TRBD1 for D (6 bases). This CDR3 region has 14 residues. Per the germline V gene, CDR1 is MGHRA and CDR2 is YSYEKL. V was clipped by 3 bases and J by 8 bases, with 16 bases between them. The CDR3 here is CASSQDGRQEGYTF. Here the CDR3 DNA reads TGCGCCAGCAGCCAGGATGGCAGACAGGAGGGCTACACCTTC.

The gene calls are TRBV19 and TRBJ2-1; 8 bases are shared with TRBD2. The ends lost 3 bases at V and 8 bases at J; junction bases unmatched: 3. Germline CDR1 and CDR2: LNHDA and SQIVND (reference sequence). CDR3 size: 13 residues. The CDR3 sequence is CASSMVAGHEQFF. The CDR3 bases are TGTGCCAGTAGTATGGTAGCGGGGCATGAGCAGTTCTTC.

The chain has TRBV2 and TRBJ1-4, with D unresolved. The CDR3 covers 14 residues. CDR1 is SNHLY, CDR2 FYNNEI, per germline. Trimming removed 6 bases at V and 0 bases at J, with 8 bases between. The CDR3 nucleotides are TGTGCCAGCAGGGGTGAAACAACTAATGAAAAACTGTTTTTT. Translating gives CASRGETTNEKLFF. Looking up the rest from reference TRBV2 and TRBJ1-4 gives the full variable domain: EPEVTQTPSHQVTQMGQEVILRCVPISNHLYFYWYRQILGQKVEFLVSFYNNEISEKSEIFDDQFSVERPDGSNFTLKIRSTKLEDSAMYFCASRGETTNEKLFFGSGTQLSVL.

This chain connects TRBV21-1 to TRBJ1-5. TRBV21-1 constitutes a pseudogene. The CDR3 runs 17 residues. This CDR3 reads CASSPRDGGYSNQPQHF. The CDR3 DNA follows: TGTGCCAGCAGCCCCCGGGACGGAGGTTATAGCAATCAGCCCCAGCATTTT.

The rearrangement uses TRBV11-2 and TRBJ2-1; D is perhaps TRBD1 (6 bases). The CDR3 loop spans 17 amino acids. The V end was cut by 8 bases, the J end by 2 bases, with 22 bases between. CDR1 and CDR2 (germline): SGHAT, FQNNGV. CDR3 in amino acids: CASGISWGAGAYNEQFF. The CDR3 bases are TGTGCCAGCGGCATTTCCTGGGGTGCAGGGGCCTACAATGAGCAGTTCTTC.

V usage is TRBV7-9 and J usage is TRBJ2-3; possibly TRBD2 for D (5 bases). The V gene's germline CDR1 is SEHNR and CDR2 FQNEAQ (reference sequence). The V gene lost 2 bases and the J gene lost 2 bases, with 17 bases spanning the gap. The CDR3 covers 17 residues. This chain's CDR3 is CASSLYPEEVNTDTQYF. The DNA for the CDR3 is TGTGCCAGCAGCTTATACCCAGAGGAGGTGAACACAGATACGCAGTATTTT.

CDR3 protein: CAISEVAASYNEQFF. DNA for the CDR3: TGTGCCATCAGTGAAGTAGCGGCATCCTACAATGAGCAGTTCTTC. The V gene is TRBV10-3, the J gene TRBJ2-1, with D perhaps TRBD2 (6 bases). V lost 3 bases and J 1 base, leaving 10 bases between the germline ends. From germline, CDR1 is ENHRY and CDR2 SYGVKD. There are 15 residues in the CDR3.

The chain has TRBV7-2 and TRBJ2-7; 8 positions match TRBD2. Losses at the gene ends were 4 bases for V and 3 bases for J; bases not matched to a gene: 8. Germline CDR1 SGHTA, CDR2 FQGNSA. This CDR3 has 15 amino acids. CDR3 protein: CASSWAAGVVYEQYF. The CDR3 DNA is TGTGCCAGCAGCTGGGCAGCGGGAGTCGTCTACGAGCAGTACTTC.

A word on this clone: Distinct nucleotide sequences in the sample also encode this CDR3. V gene TRBV30 combines with J gene TRBJ1-5, with 8 bases fitting TRBD1. Germline loops: CDR1 GTSNPN, CDR2 SVGIG (reference sequence). V dropped 1 base and J dropped 6; count of bases not matched to a gene: 5. The CDR3 contains 14 residues. CDR3 coding DNA: TGTGCCTGGAGTGGCGGACAGGGCAGTCAGCCCCAGCATTTT. Amino acids: CAWSGGQGSQPQHF.

The chain combines TRBV11-2 with TRBJ2-7; possibly TRBD2 for D (6 bases). CDR3 length equals 13 residues. Germline V gene lookup returns CDR1 SGHAT and CDR2 FQNNGV. V was clipped by 1 base and J by 6 bases, with 10 bases between them. The CDR3 DNA sequence: TGTGCCAGCAGCTTAGCTGGCGGGGTCGAGCAGTACTTC. Translating gives CASSLAGGVEQYF.

This clone was found once. The J gene is TRBJ1-3, the V gene TRBV2; tentatively, D is TRBD1 (5 bases). The length of the CDR3 is 15 residues. The V end was cut by 6 bases, the J end by 0 bases, with 12 bases between. The germline gives CDR1 SNHLY, CDR2 FYNNEI. The DNA of the CDR3 is TGTGCCAGCAGCGTGGGACGGATCTCTGGAAACACCATATATTTT. It translates to CASSVGRISGNTIYF.

The chain links TRBV11-2 to TRBJ2-1; the match to TRBD2 covers 8 bases. CDR1 and CDR2 from the germline V gene are SGHAT and FQNNGV. This CDR3 has 16 amino acids. With V trimmed by 5 bases and J by 4 bases, 10 bases remained unmatched. The CDR3 here is CASSARPGGAYNEQFF. CDR3 sequence (DNA): TGTGCCAGCAGCGCACGGCCGGGGGGGGCGTACAATGAGCAGTTCTTC.

This clone appeared a single time. The chain combines TRBV4-1 with TRBJ2-1, with 13 bases lining up with TRBD2. Trimming cost V 6 bases and J 10 bases; bases outside gene matches: 9. This CDR3 spans 15 amino acids. The germline V gene encodes CDR1 MGHRA and CDR2 YSYEKL. The CDR3 loop reads CASSPRLAGGDEQFF. CDR3 nucleotides: TGCGCCAGCAGTCCTCGACTAGCGGGGGGAGACGAGCAGTTCTTC.

For this clone: Distinct nucleotide sequences in the sample also encode this CDR3. This sequence joins TRBV9 and TRBJ2-1, with unresolved D. V was pared by 4 bases and J by 0 bases, with 11 bases between. This CDR3 has 15 amino acids. CDR1 SGDLS and CDR2 YYNGEE come from the germline V gene. CDR3 nucleotides: TGTGCCAGCAGCCCCCGCGGAAGCTCCTACAATGAGCAGTTCTTC. Residues: CASSPRGSSYNEQFF.

The chain joins TRBV7-9 to TRBJ2-7; 8 bases are shared with TRBD2. V was pared by 5 bases and J by 2 bases, with 17 bases of the junction left unmatched. This CDR3 is 18 amino acids long. Germline-derived CDR1 and CDR2 are SEHNR and FQNEAQ (reference sequence). The CDR3 nucleotides read TGTGCCAGCAGCCCGAACTATAAGACTAGCGAAACACCCTACGAGCAGTACTTC. This codes for CASSPNYKTSETPYEQYF. The full variable domain, completed using reference TRBV7-9 and TRBJ2-7, is DTGVSQNPRHKITKRGQNVTFRCDPISEHNRLYWYRQTLGQGPEFLTYFQNEAQLEKSRLLSDRFSAERPKGSFSTLEIQRTEQGDSAMYLCASSPNYKTSETPYEQYFGPGTRLTVT.

Concerning this clone itself: The sample carries other DNA sequences with the same CDR3. The chain links TRBV25-1 to TRBJ1-1, with TRBD1 as a possible D gene (5 bases). The CDR3 is 12 amino acids. The germline gives CDR1 MGHDK, CDR2 SYGVNS. Trimming took 5 bases from V and 4 from J, leaving 8 bases between them. The CDR3 coding sequence is TGTGCCAGCAGTCAGGGTGGCACTGAAGCTTTCTTT. It is translated as CASSQGGTEAFF.

V is TRBV6-5 and J is TRBJ2-3; TRBD1 matches 9 bases. V shed 4 bases and J 1 base; nucleotides not matched to a gene: 6. Germline V CDR1 and CDR2: MNHEY, SVGAGI. The CDR3 loop spans 16 amino acids. CDR3 DNA: TGTGCCAGCAGTTGGCCCCGGGACAGGGGCACAGATACGCAGTATTTT. Amino acids: CASSWPRDRGTDTQYF.

The chain employs TRBV18 and TRBJ1-1, with a possible D match to TRBD1 (6 bases). The CDR3 has 15 residues. The V end lost 3 bases, the J end lost 0 bases, and 11 bases lay between the germline ends. CDR1 and CDR2 from the germline V gene are KGHSH and LQKENI. CDR3 sequence: CASSPMDSLNTEAFF. CDR3 coding DNA: TGTGCCAGCTCACCGATGGACAGCTTGAACACTGAAGCTTTCTTT.

This chain joins TRBV7-9 and TRBJ2-7; 7 nucleotides line up with TRBD1. Germline CDR1 reads SEHNR; CDR2 reads FQNEAQ (reference sequence). The CDR3 sequence is 13 residues long. With 4 bases clipped from V and 2 bases from J, the junction kept 2 bases outside the gene matches. The CDR3 here is CASSYGTAYEQYF. In DNA, the CDR3 is TGTGCCAGCAGCTACGGGACAGCCTACGAGCAGTACTTC.

The chain couples TRBV7-9 to TRBJ1-2; D is uncertain. Germline V gene sequence: CDR1 SEHNR, CDR2 FQNEAQ (reference sequence). V gave up 4 bases and J gave up 7 bases, with 16 bases separating them. The CDR3 has 14 amino acids. The CDR3 sequence is CASSSTERASGYTF. The CDR3 DNA follows: TGTGCCAGCAGCTCTACCGAGAGGGCCTCTGGCTACACCTTC.

The J gene is TRBJ1-1, the V gene TRBV29-1; maybe TRBD1 (6 bases). V was shortened by 7 bases and J by 2 bases, with 20 bases between the two germline ends. CDR1 and CDR2 from the germline V gene are SQVTM and ANQGSEA. This CDR3 is 15 amino acids long. CDR3 loop: CSADPRDTRNTEAFF. The CDR3 DNA sequence: TGCAGCGCCGACCCCCGGGACACAAGAAACACTGAAGCTTTCTTT. Combining the CDR3 with reference TRBV29-1 and TRBJ1-1 gives the whole variable domain SAVISQKPSRDICQRGTSLTIQCQVDSQVTMMFWYRQQPGQSLTLIATANQGSEATYESGFVIDKFPISRPNLTFSTLTVSNMSPEDSSIYLCSADPRDTRNTEAFFGQGTRLTVV.

The V call is TRBV5-4, the J call TRBJ2-3; tentative D call: TRBD1 (6 bases). The CDR3 consists of 14 residues. Germline assignment: CDR1 SGHNT and CDR2 YYREEE (reference sequence). Trimming pared 4 bases from V and 6 bases from J, leaving 15 bases between. The CDR3 protein is CASSREGGPDTQYF. The DNA of the CDR3 is TGTGCCAGCAGCCGGGAAGGGGGACCGGATACGCAGTATTTT.

This clone was seen a single time. This sequence joins TRBV10-2 and TRBJ1-1, with D hard to call. This CDR3 region has 12 residues. With 8 bases removed from V and 3 bases from J, the gap between germline ends came to 10 bases. The germline gives CDR1 WSHSY, CDR2 SAAADI. The CDR3, as DNA: TGCGCCAGCCGAACGGAATACACTGAAGCTTTCTTT. The encoded protein is CASRTEYTEAFF.